A single sample gave rise to the 7 T cell receptor beta chains below, sequenced in a study of blood T cells in healthy people across ages. For the second PCR, which ran for roughly 7 to 11 cycles, a sample-barcoded 5' primer and a J-beta primer mix were used. TCRdb reprocessed the 5' RACE reads via MiXCR and lists one record per CDR3 protein. Of about 680,000 distinct CDR3 sequences detected, roughly 50% appear once; the ten largest clones hold under 35%. Sequences were obtained from blood. The receptors originated from a woman aged 60-70 years in good health.

V and J are TRBV29-1 and TRBJ1-1, with 7 nucleotides matching TRBD1. The CDR3 is 15 amino acids. Germline lookup yields CDR1 SQVTM and CDR2 ANQGSEA. Trimming cost V 5 bases and J 1 base; bases outside gene matches: 10. The CDR3 spells CSVFRDSKSNTEAFF. In DNA, the CDR3 is TGCAGCGTTTTCCGGGACAGCAAATCGAACACTGAAGCTTTCTTT.

CDR3 residues: CAIRPGLDYPGADTQYF. The CDR3 region has the DNA TGTGCCATCAGGCCGGGACTAGATTACCCCGGGGCAGATACGCAGTATTTT. This chain connects TRBV10-3 to TRBJ2-3; the match to TRBD2 covers 8 bases. Trimming took 6 bases from V and 4 from J; bases not matched to a gene: 15. CDR3 length: 17 residues. Germline V lookup: CDR1 ENHRY, CDR2 SYGVKD.

This chain joins TRBV5-6 and TRBJ2-2, with D possibly being TRBD1 (6 bases). The CDR3 is 16 residues long. The ends were cut back, 3 bases at V and 2 bases at J, with 14 bases in the middle. The germline V gene encodes CDR1 SGHDT and CDR2 YYEEEE. In DNA, the CDR3 is TGTGCCAGCAGCTCGACGGACAGCCCTAACACCGGGGAGCTGTTTTTT. This translates into CASSSTDSPNTGELFF. The full variable domain, with the rest looked up from reference TRBV5-6 and TRBJ2-2, is DAGVTQSPTHLIKTRGQQVTLRCSPKSGHDTVSWYQQALGQGPQFIFQYYEEEERQRGNFPDRFSGHQFPNYSSELNVNALLLGDSALYLCASSSTDSPNTGELFFGEGSRLTVL.

This clonotype has only a few counts. This chain uses TRBV4-3 with TRBJ2-5; TRBD2 aligns across 9 bases. The CDR3 consists of 15 residues. Germline CDR1 and CDR2: LGHNA and YSLEER. J was trimmed by 11 bases and V by 0 bases; bases with no gene match: 10. CDR3 protein: CASSQDAAGGLEQYF. DNA of the CDR3: TGCGCCAGCAGCCAAGACGCAGCGGGGGGCTTGGAGCAGTACTTC.

The J gene is TRBJ1-2, the V gene TRBV29-1, with D perhaps TRBD1 (5 bases). Germline assignment: CDR1 SQVTM and CDR2 ANQGSEA. Trimming took 2 bases from V and 8 from J, leaving 18 bases between them. This CDR3 spans 14 amino acids. CDR3 nucleotide sequence: TGCAGCGTTGAACGGGACTCACATGGTGAAGGCTACACCTTC. Translation gives CSVERDSHGEGYTF.

Regarding this clonotype: Just one base apart from a much larger clone, this may be a read error. The chain joins TRBV28 to TRBJ2-5, with 10 bases aligning to TRBD1. The J call is in doubt because the DNA end fits TRBJ2-7 better. Germline lookup yields CDR1 MDHEN and CDR2 SYDVKM. This CDR3 comprises 16 residues. The DNA for the CDR3 is TGTGCCGGCAGTCACCCATTGGGACAGGGGTCCTACGAGCAGTACTTC. As protein: CAGSHPLGQGSYEQYF.

The sample holds a few counts of this clonotype. The V gene is TRBV5-1, the J gene TRBJ2-7; a possible D gene is TRBD2 (6 bases). V was shortened by 3 bases and J by 4 bases, with 11 bases between the two germline ends. The CDR3 totals 13 residues. Per the germline V gene, CDR1 is SGHRS and CDR2 is YFSETQ. The CDR3 sequence: CASSWGVGYEQYF. The CDR3 DNA is TGCGCCAGCAGCTGGGGGGTAGGGTACGAGCAGTACTTC.